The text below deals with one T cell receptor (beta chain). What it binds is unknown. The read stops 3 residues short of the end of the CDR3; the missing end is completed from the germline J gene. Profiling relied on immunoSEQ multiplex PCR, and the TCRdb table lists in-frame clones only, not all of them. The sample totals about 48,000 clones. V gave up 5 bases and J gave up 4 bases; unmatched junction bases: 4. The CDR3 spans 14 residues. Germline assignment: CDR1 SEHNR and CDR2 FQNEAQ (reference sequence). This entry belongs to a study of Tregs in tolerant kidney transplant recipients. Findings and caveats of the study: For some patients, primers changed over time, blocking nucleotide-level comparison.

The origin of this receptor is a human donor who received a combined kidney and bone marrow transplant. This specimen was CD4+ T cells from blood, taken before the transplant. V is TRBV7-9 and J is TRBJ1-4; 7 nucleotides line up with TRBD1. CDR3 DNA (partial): TGTGCCAGCAGCGACTACAGGGGTAATGAAAAA. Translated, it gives CASSDYRGNEK. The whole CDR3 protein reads CASSDYRGNEKLFF.